This T cell receptor beta chain was captured in a study of cytomegalovirus exposure and HLA in healthy donors. Overall study findings and caveats: Many donors shared some public TCRs, even though most TCR sequences were rare.

Measured with immunoSEQ multiplex PCR; TCRdb has only the in-frame clones, and not every one. The sample shows some 230,000 clones, about 93% of them seen only once. The table lists this clone with a few counts. Its antigen is not identified. The CDR3 contains 15 residues. In germline, CDR1 is KGHSH, CDR2 LQKENI. V lost 3 bases to trimming and J lost 0 bases, with 11 bases between them. Material for sequencing was PBMCs. The rearrangement joins TRBV18 to TRBJ1-1; D call uncertain. The TCR originated in a woman aged 18-29 years in good health and CMV-seronegative. The CDR3 nucleotides are TGTGCCAGCTCACCCGGCGTGACAATGAACACTGAAGCTTTCTTT. Encoded protein: CASSPGVTMNTEAFF.